This is a list of T cell receptor beta chains from one sample in a study of T cells in Graves' hyperthyroidism and ophthalmopathy. One entry per CDR3 protein, called by TCRdb with MiXCR from the multiplex PCR reads. The sample shows 300,000 to 450,000 distinct CDR3 sequences, roughly 20% of them seen only once. Sequencing input: blood. These receptors were obtained from a man aged 18 to 29 with Graves' ophthalmopathy. CDR3s include the opening cysteine and the closing phenylalanine or tryptophan. Each record gives: CDR3 protein, V gene, J gene.

CASSVEGHGDPHLNGYTF,TRBV9,TRBJ1-2
CASSGTGRAGANVLTF,TRBV12-3/TRBV12-4,TRBJ2-6
CASSLSGGNEELFF,TRBV5-1,TRBJ1-4
CASSYGSGGYETQYF,TRBV7-9,TRBJ2-5
CASRPPGLLLWNTEAFF,TRBV12-3/TRBV12-4,TRBJ1-1
CATSRGRGGAYNEQFF,TRBV15,TRBJ2-1
CASSQVHGGNNEQFF,TRBV3-1,TRBJ2-1
CATRGDGAEAFF,TRBV2,TRBJ1-1
CASRGLGQAVMEPQHF,TRBV2,TRBJ1-5
CASRQSRGTAYEQYF,TRBV6-1,TRBJ2-7
CASSAGLAGTEEQYF,TRBV10-1,TRBJ2-7
CASSTTTSGGLYPQETQYF,TRBV4-1,TRBJ2-5
CASRTAGRRKVEAFF,TRBV11-2,TRBJ1-1
CASSLVRGSMNTEAFF,TRBV5-1,TRBJ1-1
CASSSGTPGGRYNEQFF,TRBV5-1,TRBJ2-1
CASSRGLAGGDTQYF,TRBV12-3/TRBV12-4,TRBJ2-3
CASSQTGQGGPYEQYF,TRBV6-1,TRBJ2-7
CASSPSPDGGYTF,TRBV3-1,TRBJ1-2
CASSAGHASNQPQHF,TRBV2,TRBJ1-5
CASSLVGQETQYF,TRBV5-5,TRBJ2-5
CASSLEGMDWGEGEQFF,TRBV7-2,TRBJ2-1
CASSLMGGAAGELFF,TRBV4-1,TRBJ2-2
CASSLQGTGNTEAFF,TRBV11-2,TRBJ1-1
CSARVYGRNEQFF,TRBV20-1,TRBJ2-1
CASSYSWEANEKLFF,TRBV6-5,TRBJ1-4
CASSVDGGLEAFF,TRBV2,TRBJ1-1
CASSLSDGGHQPQHF,TRBV28,TRBJ1-5
CSATSGTGGTDTQYF,TRBV20-1,TRBJ2-3
CASSIQGSASPLHF,TRBV19,TRBJ1-6